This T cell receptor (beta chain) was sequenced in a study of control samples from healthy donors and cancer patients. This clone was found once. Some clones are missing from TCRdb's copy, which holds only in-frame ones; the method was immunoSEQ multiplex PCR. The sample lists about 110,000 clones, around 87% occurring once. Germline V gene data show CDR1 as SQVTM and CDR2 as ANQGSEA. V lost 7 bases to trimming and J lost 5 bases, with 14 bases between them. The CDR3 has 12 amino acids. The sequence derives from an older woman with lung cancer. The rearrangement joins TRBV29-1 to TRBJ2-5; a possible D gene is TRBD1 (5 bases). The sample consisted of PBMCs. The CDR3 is CSGGQLRETQYF. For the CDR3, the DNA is TGCAGCGGAGGACAACTCCGGGAGACCCAGTACTTC.